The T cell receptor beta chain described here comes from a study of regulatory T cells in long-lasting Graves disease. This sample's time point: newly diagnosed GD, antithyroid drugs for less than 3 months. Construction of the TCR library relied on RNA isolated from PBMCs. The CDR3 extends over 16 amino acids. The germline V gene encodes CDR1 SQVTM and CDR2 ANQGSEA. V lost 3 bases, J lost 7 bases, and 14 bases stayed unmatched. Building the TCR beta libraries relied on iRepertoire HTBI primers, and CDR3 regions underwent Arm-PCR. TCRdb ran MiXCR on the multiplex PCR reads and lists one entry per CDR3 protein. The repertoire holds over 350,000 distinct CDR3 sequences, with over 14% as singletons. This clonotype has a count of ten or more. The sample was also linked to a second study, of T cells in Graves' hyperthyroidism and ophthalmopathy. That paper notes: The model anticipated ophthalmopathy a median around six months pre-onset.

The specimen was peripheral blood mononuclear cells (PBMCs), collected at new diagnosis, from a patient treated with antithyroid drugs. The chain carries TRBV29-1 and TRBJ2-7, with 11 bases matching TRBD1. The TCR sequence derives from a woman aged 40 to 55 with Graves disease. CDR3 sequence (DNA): TGCAGCGTTGAGTTCTTCGGACAGGGGGCGCCGGGGGAGCAGTACTTC. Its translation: CSVEFFGQGAPGEQYF.